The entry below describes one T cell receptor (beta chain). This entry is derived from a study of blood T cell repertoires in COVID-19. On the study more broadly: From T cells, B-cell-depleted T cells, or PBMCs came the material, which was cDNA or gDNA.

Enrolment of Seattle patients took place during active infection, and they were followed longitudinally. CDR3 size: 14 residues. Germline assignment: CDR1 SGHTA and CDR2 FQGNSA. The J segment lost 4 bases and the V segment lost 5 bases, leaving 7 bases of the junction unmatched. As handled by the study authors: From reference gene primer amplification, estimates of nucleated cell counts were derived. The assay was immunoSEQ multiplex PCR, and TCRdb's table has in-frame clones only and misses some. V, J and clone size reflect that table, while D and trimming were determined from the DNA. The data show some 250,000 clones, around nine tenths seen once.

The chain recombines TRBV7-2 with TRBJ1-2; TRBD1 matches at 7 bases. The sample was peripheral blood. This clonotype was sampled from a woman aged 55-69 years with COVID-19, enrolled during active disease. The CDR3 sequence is CASSAVNRGYGYTF. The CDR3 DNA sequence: TGTGCCAGCAGCGCCGTGAACAGGGGCTATGGCTACACCTTC.